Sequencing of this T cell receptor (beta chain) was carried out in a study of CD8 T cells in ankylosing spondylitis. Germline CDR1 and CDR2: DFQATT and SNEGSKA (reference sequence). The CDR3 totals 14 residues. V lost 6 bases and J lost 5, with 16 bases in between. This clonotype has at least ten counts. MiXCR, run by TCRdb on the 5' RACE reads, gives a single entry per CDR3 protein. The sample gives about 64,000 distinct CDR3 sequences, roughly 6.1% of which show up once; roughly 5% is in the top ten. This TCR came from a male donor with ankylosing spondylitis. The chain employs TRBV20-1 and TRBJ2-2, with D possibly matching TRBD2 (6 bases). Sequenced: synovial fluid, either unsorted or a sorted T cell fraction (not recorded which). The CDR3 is CSAPGLAVTGELFF. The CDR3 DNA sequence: TGCAGTGCCCCAGGATTAGCGGTGACCGGGGAGCTGTTTTTT.